Presented here are 13 T cell receptor beta chains from one specimen sequenced in a study of T cells in Graves' hyperthyroidism and ophthalmopathy. Researchers took RNA transcripts and amplified the TCR beta CDR3 regions from them. An initial round of RT-PCR targeting the TCR CDR3 relied on the HTBI primer set. TCRdb redid the calling of the multiplex PCR reads with MiXCR, one entry per CDR3 protein. Of over 550,000 distinct CDR3 sequences in the sample, 16% were seen once. What was sequenced was blood. The receptors derive from a woman between 18 and 30 years old with Graves' hyperthyroidism.

This clonotype was observed at least ten times. The rearrangement joins TRBV28 to TRBJ2-5, with D maybe TRBD1 (7 bases). Germline CDR1 MDHEN, CDR2 SYDVKM. V was shortened by 2 bases and J by 2 bases, with 12 bases between the two germline ends. This CDR3 contains 15 residues. The CDR3 nucleotides are TGTGCCAGCAGTTTAGCGGGACAGATGCAAGAGACCCAGTACTTC. This sequence encodes CASSLAGQMQETQYF. Looking up the rest from reference TRBV28 and TRBJ2-5 gives the full variable domain: DVKVTQSSRYLVKRTGEKVFLECVQDMDHENMFWYRQDPGLGLRLIYFSYDVKMKEKGDIPEGYSVSREKKERFSLILESASTNQTSMYLCASSLAGQMQETQYFGPGTRLLVL.

This clonotype was seen more than once but under ten times. This chain connects TRBV7-9 to TRBJ2-3; D might be TRBD2 (6 bases). The V gene's germline CDR1 is SEHNR and CDR2 FQNEAQ (reference sequence). Trimming stripped 2 bases from V and 0 bases from J, with 15 bases between. The CDR3 consists of 17 residues. CDR3 DNA: TGTGCCAGCAGCTTATTAGGGACTCGGATAAGCACAGATACGCAGTATTTT. Translation gives CASSLLGTRISTDTQYF.

This clonotype was counted at least ten times. The rearrangement links TRBV20-1 to TRBJ2-5; TRBD2 aligns across 12 bases. Germline loops: CDR1 DFQATT, CDR2 SNEGSKA (reference sequence). The CDR3 covers 16 residues. The V gene end was trimmed by 6 bases and the J gene end by 4 bases; junction bases not matched to a gene: 12. CDR3 nucleotides: TGCAGTGCCAAGACGACTAGCGGGAGTTGGGTAGAGACCCAGTACTTC. It encodes CSAKTTSGSWVETQYF.

The V call is TRBV14, the J call TRBJ2-7, with D perhaps being TRBD1 or TRBD2 (6 bases each). Trimming took off 1 base at V and 5 bases at J, with 15 bases between the two ends. The CDR3 consists of 15 residues. The germline V gene has CDR1 SGHDN and CDR2 FVKESK. The CDR3 protein is CASSQGGTGHHEQYF. The CDR3 nucleotides read TGTGCCAGCAGCCAAGGCGGGACGGGACATCACGAGCAGTACTTC.

In this sample, this clonotype turned up many times. V usage is TRBV18 and J usage is TRBJ2-5, with D hard to call. V was trimmed by 0 bases and J by 5 bases, leaving 10 bases between them. CDR1 KGHSH and CDR2 LQKENI come from the germline V gene. CDR3 size: 14 residues. The CDR3: CASSPPSKAETQYF. CDR3 sequence (DNA): TGTGCCAGCTCACCACCGTCCAAGGCTGAGACCCAGTACTTC. The variable domain in full, completed from reference TRBV18 and TRBJ2-5, reads NAGVMQNPRHLVRRRGQEARLRCSPMKGHSHVYWYRQLPEEGLKFMVYLQKENIIDESGMPKERFSAEFPKEGPSILRIQQVVRGDSAAYFCASSPPSKAETQYFGPGTRLLVL.

The V call is TRBV27, the J call TRBJ2-1; D not certain. The germline V gene encodes CDR1 MNHEY and CDR2 SMNVEV (reference sequence). CDR3 length: 16 residues. V was cut by 3 bases and J by 0 bases, with 12 bases left in between. CDR3 bases: TGTGCCAGCAGTTTCGGCGGAAGACTCTCCTACAATGAGCAGTTCTTC. Its translation is CASSFGGRLSYNEQFF.

This clonotype was picked up many times. This chain links TRBV5-1 with TRBJ1-1, with TRBD1 identical over 12 bases. This CDR3 is built from 16 residues. Germline CDR1 reads SGHRS; CDR2 reads YFSETQ. Trimming at V came to 4 bases and at J to 5 bases, leaving 9 bases not matched to a gene. CDR3 sequence reads: CASSGRDRGQGTEAFF. CDR3 bases: TGCGCCAGCAGCGGACGGGACAGGGGGCAAGGAACTGAAGCTTTCTTT.

In its sample, this clonotype was seen many times. The chain is built from TRBV29-1 and TRBJ1-1; D call uncertain. Trimming cost V 3 bases and J 6 bases, with 20 bases left between them. Germline V gives CDR1 SQVTM, CDR2 ANQGSEA. This CDR3 region has 15 residues. CDR3 sequence (DNA): TGCAGCGTTGAGGGCGCCACGGGTGGACCAGCTGAAGCTTTCTTT. It is translated as CSVEGATGGPAEAFF.

This clonotype was recorded many times. CDR3 coding DNA: TGTGCCAGCAGTGAAGACCTCAATCAGCCCCAGCATTTT. Its translation: CASSEDLNQPQHF. The V call is TRBV2, the J call TRBJ1-5, with D hard to call. There are 13 residues in the CDR3. V was shortened by 1 base and J by 3 bases, with 4 bases between the two germline ends. Germline values: CDR1 SNHLY, CDR2 FYNNEI.

The rearrangement uses TRBV12-3 or TRBV12-4 and TRBJ1-2; D gene uncertain. V was trimmed by 3 bases and J by 8 bases, leaving 16 bases between them. This CDR3 region has 14 residues. The CDR3 bases are TGTGCCAGCAGTTTGGGATTATCTACGGACGGCTACACCTTC. The encoded protein is CASSLGLSTDGYTF.

The J gene is TRBJ2-1, the V gene TRBV3-1, with D perhaps matching TRBD2 (6 bases). The ends were cut back, 0 bases at V and 4 bases at J, with 19 bases in the middle. Germline V gene sequence: CDR1 LGHDT, CDR2 YNNKEL (reference sequence). The CDR3 contains 18 residues. DNA of the CDR3: TGTGCCAGCAGCCAAGAACCAGCGGGCCCACGGTGGTACAATGAGCAGTTCTTC. Protein product: CASSQEPAGPRWYNEQFF.

This clonotype was detected ten times or more. The genes are TRBV3-1 and TRBJ1-2; the D is unclear. This CDR3 region has 14 residues. The V end was cut by 1 base, the J end by 9 bases, with 15 bases between. Looked up from germline, CDR1 is LGHDT and CDR2 is YNNKEL (reference sequence). The DNA of the CDR3 is TGTGCCAGCAGCCAAGTGATCGGGCTAGAGAGCTACACCTTC. Residues: CASSQVIGLESYTF.

The table lists this clonotype with many counts. V and J are TRBV28 and TRBJ2-3; weak D call: TRBD2 (5 bases). Germline V gene lookup returns CDR1 MDHEN and CDR2 SYDVKM. Trimming took 7 bases from V and 5 from J, leaving 16 bases between them. The CDR3 covers 14 residues. The CDR3 DNA reads as TGTGCCAGCAAACTAGGGCGGATGGGAGATACGCAGTATTTT. This sequence encodes CASKLGRMGDTQYF. The whole variable domain, remainder taken from reference TRBV28 and TRBJ2-3, is DVKVTQSSRYLVKRTGEKVFLECVQDMDHENMFWYRQDPGLGLRLIYFSYDVKMKEKGDIPEGYSVSREKKERFSLILESASTNQTSMYLCASKLGRMGDTQYFGPGTRLTVL.